The entry below describes one T cell receptor (beta chain). Its cognate antigen has yet to be identified. Base qualities are not recorded, but no much larger clone differs from it by a single base. The data stem from a study of molecular identifiers for immune sequencing clone quantification (dated by TCRdb to between 2017 and 2018). Regarding the research as a whole: For a replicate experiment, RNA from approximately 20,000 or 100,000 naive CD8 T cells was divided into five aliquots, of which four were sequenced. CD8 T cells were used in a methods study to benchmark molecular-identifier clustering-based TCR repertoire sequencing (MIDCIRS) and TCR RNA copy counting.

Libraries of naive CD8 T cells were built from approximately 20,000 to 980,000 sorted cells, with 10%, 30% or 50% of the purified RNA used. Naive CD8 T cells, defined as CD8+CD4-CCR7+CD45RA+, were FACS-sorted into RLT Plus buffer on a BD FACSAria II. Detection sensitivity was tested by spiking Jurkat RNA equal to over 8 TCR copies' worth into samples containing about 19,000-1,000,000 naive CD8 T cells. Enrichment of CD8 T cells was done with RosetteSep CD8+ T Cell Enrichment Cocktail plus Ficoll-Paque, and ACK red cell lysis came afterward. Libraries came from PCR. TCRdb shows the sequencer as Illumina HiSeq 4000. Bulk TCR libraries were generated as previously described, with the TCR primers listed in Table S5 used. Total RNA was purified with the Qiagen AllPrep DNA/RNA kit. Before analysis, reads from multiple sequencing runs of the same library were pooled. Turning to the authors' computational methods: Reads were retained only if the reads had an exact TCR constant sequence, and the retained reads were trimmed to 150 nt and grouped according to their 12-nt molecular barcodes. Reads in each barcode group were sub-clustered using a 15% Levenshtein threshold, and a quality-weighted consensus sequence was built for each RNA molecule. Non-functional sequences were removed, as were lower-count sequences one edit away from another. Based on fitting two negative binomial distributions, any barcode sub-cluster with under 20% of the maximum read count was discarded. TCRdb reworked the public reads: Q25 trimming with fastp, MiXCR clone assembly, productive beta chains retained. Entries are consolidated by CDR3 protein sequence, retaining the most common genes and DNA. V and J calls and clone size were set by TCRdb, not the authors. In this sample the table shows more than 250,000 distinct CDR3 sequences, 20% to 25% of which occur a single time. The ten largest clones take up 0.81% of the sample.

Reading from cysteine to phenylalanine, the CDR3 counts 17 amino acids. Here the CDR3 DNA is all that survives: 51 bases in frame from base 1. V was cut back by 2 bases and J by 2 bases, leaving a gap of 16 bases between them. CDR1 and CDR2, per the germline V gene (reference sequence), are MNHEY and SMNVEV. General findings and caveats noted by the study authors: Modeling indicated about 3.1 TCR RNA copies recovered per cell, compared with around 10 by digital PCR, which implies a capture efficiency of around 30%. When barcode sub-clustering was omitted, TCR diversity was inflated by chimeric consensus sequences, with chimeras reaching as high as 47%. Spiked-in Jurkat TCR RNA equal to a single cell's worth was reported to be detectable even within 1,200,000 naive CD8 T cells. The naive libraries included spiked-in Jurkat TCR RNA (10 copies' worth), and this Jurkat TCR RNA is not part of the donor repertoire. The sizes of highly expanded clones could end up underestimated when identical TCR molecules share a barcode. In CMV-specific effector cells, clones with more than 20 RNA copies contained over 98% of molecules, whereas in naive cells such clones contained under 1% of molecules.

The clonotype was recovered from a human donor in good health. Some libraries in this study had Jurkat cell RNA spiked in. In this chain, TRBV27 is recombined with TRBJ1-3, with the identity of the D gene unclear. The specimen sequenced was naive CD8+ T cells from blood, with Jurkat cell RNA spiked in. Reading the label with the study, this specimen's cell subset or site is: FACS-sorted CD8+CD4-CCR7+CD45RA+ naive T cells. The DNA reads TGTGCCAGCAGTTTACTCGCCCCCGATGGCCCTGGAAACACCATATATTTT. Its product reads: CASSLLAPDGPGNTIYF.